Presented here are 27 T cell receptor beta chains from one specimen sequenced in a study of blood T cell repertoires in COVID-19 (TCRdb year 2020). Libraries were built with the immunoSEQ multiplex PCR assay. The immuneACCESS repertoire file appears here via TCRdb, limited to in-frame rearrangements. These files lack a portion of the clones; in checked studies, under half of the deficit traces to unresolved V genes, and the cause of the others is not known. The sample table contains around 140,000 clones; only one count was recorded for around 87% of them. Around 11% of the sample comes from the top ten. The sequencing input was PBMCs or T cells enriched from blood (not recorded which). Receptor source: a man aged 55 to 70 who had recovered from COVID-19.

In its sample, this clone was seen a few times. The chain joins TRBV4-1 to TRBJ2-1; 8 positions agree with TRBD2. Germline V gene lookup returns CDR1 MGHRA and CDR2 YSYEKL. The CDR3 covers 16 residues. With V trimmed by 5 bases and J by 1 base, 7 bases remained unmatched. CDR3 protein: CASSTSGGRSYNEQFF. As DNA, the CDR3 is TGCGCCAGCAGCACCAGCGGGGGCCGATCCTACAATGAGCAGTTCTTC.

This chain joins TRBV3-1 (or the pseudogene TRBV3-2) and TRBJ1-2; 10 bases are a match to TRBD1. From germline, CDR1 is LGHDT and CDR2 YNNKEL (reference sequence). The CDR3 length is 13 residues. V gave up 6 bases and J gave up 5 bases; unmatched junction bases: 3. The CDR3 DNA reads TGTGCCAGCAGGAGGACAGGGGGTTATGGCTACACCTTC. Its protein product is CASRRTGGYGYTF.

V gene TRBV18 combines with J gene TRBJ1-6; D is undetermined. The CDR3 is made up of 14 amino acids. V was shortened by 2 bases and J by 7 bases, with 9 bases between the two germline ends. Germline lookup yields CDR1 KGHSH and CDR2 LQKENI. As DNA, the CDR3 is TGTGCCAGCTCACCAGGGTCGGGGAATTCACCCCTCCACTTT. This translates into CASSPGSGNSPLHF.

The chain joins TRBV6-5 to TRBJ1-1; 8 nucleotides agree with TRBD1. The CDR3 loop spans 15 amino acids. Per germline, CDR1 MNHEY and CDR2 SVGAGI. The V gene end was trimmed by 5 bases and the J gene end by 1 base; junction bases not matched to a gene: 6. CDR3 protein: CASSRRTGTNTEAFF. In DNA form, the CDR3 reads TGTGCCAGCAGTAGAAGGACAGGGACGAACACTGAAGCTTTCTTT.

As concerns this clone: A much larger clone is a single base away; this may be a read error. Other DNA sequences in this specimen translate into the identical CDR3. The V call is TRBV5-1, the J call TRBJ1-5, with D possibly being TRBD1 (6 bases). This CDR3 spans 13 amino acids. Germline loops: CDR1 SGHRS, CDR2 YFSETQ. V was clipped by 2 bases and J by 5 bases, with 8 bases between them. For the CDR3, the DNA is TGCGCCAGCAGCTTTGAGGGGGATCAGCCCCAGCATTTT. This sequence encodes CASSFEGDQPQHF.

The rearrangement uses TRBV18 and TRBJ2-1, with 7 bases lining up with TRBD1. The CDR3 runs to 17 residues. Germline V gene sequence: CDR1 KGHSH, CDR2 LQKENI. With V trimmed by 6 bases and J by 4 bases, 15 bases remained unmatched. CDR3 amino acids: CASSDRAAAISYNEQFF. CDR3 in DNA: TGTGCCAGCTCCGACAGGGCAGCGGCAATAAGTTACAATGAGCAGTTCTTC.

The chain combines TRBV9 with TRBJ1-1, with D perhaps TRBD1 (5 bases). The CDR3 runs 13 residues. Germline CDR1 SGDLS, CDR2 YYNGEE. Trimming took off 4 bases at V and 4 bases at J, with 11 bases between the two ends. CDR3 DNA sequence: TGTGCCAGCAGCCCGCTCCAGGGCACTGAAGCTTTCTTT. Protein: CASSPLQGTEAFF.

A single count supports this clone. The genes are TRBV28 and TRBJ2-5; TRBD2 is a possible D gene (7 bases). The germline V gene has CDR1 MDHEN and CDR2 SYDVKM. V lost 4 bases and J 4 bases, leaving 16 bases between the germline ends. This CDR3 comprises 15 residues. The CDR3 coding sequence is TGTGCCAGCAGTTCGCCCTCGGGGGGCCGAGAGACCCAGTACTTC. Translated: CASSSPSGGRETQYF.

This chain connects TRBV24-1 to TRBJ2-1; 7 bases map to TRBD1. CDR1 is KGHDR, CDR2 SFDVKD, per germline. The CDR3 covers 15 residues. V trimming: 6 bases; J trimming: 6 bases; junction bases outside the gene matches: 10. The CDR3 DNA follows: TGTGCCACCAGTCCAACAGGGGCAAAGTTCAATGAGCAGTTCTTC. The encoded protein is CATSPTGAKFNEQFF.

This CDR3 reads CASSEFGQAFSQETQYF. The DNA for the CDR3 is TGTGCCAGCAGCGAGTTTGGACAGGCGTTTTCCCAAGAGACCCAGTACTTC. This sequence joins TRBV2 and TRBJ2-5, with 7 bases matching TRBD1. The germline CDR1 and CDR2 sequences are SNHLY and FYNNEI. This CDR3 contains 17 residues. V dropped 6 bases and J dropped 1; count of bases not matched to a gene: 14.

The CDR3, as DNA: TGTGCCAGCAGTTTAGCGGGAACGGTGGAGACCCAGTACTTC. Its translation is CASSLAGTVETQYF. The V gene is TRBV27, the J gene TRBJ2-5, with a tentative D call TRBD2 (6 bases). CDR1 and CDR2 (germline): MNHEY, SMNVEV (reference sequence). Between the trimmed V and J ends, which lost 2 bases and 5 bases, there was a span of 12 bases. The length of the CDR3 is 14 residues.

This chain connects TRBV19 to TRBJ2-7; tentative D call: TRBD1 (5 bases). The germline CDR1 and CDR2 sequences are LNHDA and SQIVND (reference sequence). The CDR3 consists of 16 residues. Deletions cut 3 bases from V and 4 bases from J, with 19 bases between. This CDR3 is CASSIVGPGNYYEQYF. The CDR3 nucleotides read TGTGCCAGTAGTATTGTCGGGCCAGGGAATTATTACGAGCAGTACTTC.

This chain joins TRBV5-4 and TRBJ2-3, with 7 bases fitting TRBD1. V lost 4 bases, J lost 6 bases, and 8 bases stayed unmatched. The CDR3 is 14 residues long. Germline V gene data show CDR1 as SGHNT and CDR2 as YYREEE (reference sequence). CDR3 sequence: CASSHGQGGDTQYF. The CDR3, as DNA: TGTGCCAGCAGCCACGGGCAAGGGGGCGATACGCAGTATTTT. The whole variable domain, filled in from reference TRBV5-4 and TRBJ2-3, reads ETGVTQSPTHLIKTRGQQVTLRCSSQSGHNTVSWYQQALGQGPQFIFQYYREEENGRGNFPPRFSGLQFPNYSSELNVNALELDDSALYLCASSHGQGGDTQYFGPGTRLTVL.

This sequence joins TRBV11-2 and TRBJ2-1; D is perhaps TRBD2 (5 bases). Trimming stripped 4 bases from V and 10 bases from J, with 11 bases between. Germline V gene lookup returns CDR1 SGHAT and CDR2 FQNNGV. CDR3 length: 12 amino acids. This CDR3 reads CASSSAGKEQFF. The CDR3 DNA sequence: TGTGCCAGCAGCTCCGCGGGTAAAGAGCAGTTCTTC.

The CDR3 loop reads CASQTGTLAGNTIYF. For the CDR3, the DNA is TGCGCCAGCCAAACAGGGACCTTGGCTGGAAACACCATATATTTT. The chain is built from TRBV5-1 and TRBJ1-3; weak D call: TRBD1 (6 bases). The V end lost 7 bases, the J end lost 2 bases, and 16 bases lay between the germline ends. The germline V gene encodes CDR1 SGHRS and CDR2 YFSETQ. CDR3 length: 15 residues. The whole variable domain, remainder taken from reference TRBV5-1 and TRBJ1-3, is KAGVTQTPRYLIKTRGQQVTLSCSPISGHRSVSWYQQTPGQGLQFLFEYFSETQRNKGNFPGRFSGRQFSNSRSEMNVSTLELGDSALYLCASQTGTLAGNTIYFGEGSWLTVV.

The chain joins TRBV19 to TRBJ1-5; TRBD1 might be the D (6 bases). This CDR3 comprises 14 residues. The V gene's germline CDR1 is LNHDA and CDR2 SQIVND (reference sequence). V lost 3 bases and J 11 bases, leaving 17 bases between the germline ends. The CDR3 reads CASSIRGRRTAQHF. CDR3 DNA sequence: TGTGCCAGTAGTATCAGGGGTCGGAGGACAGCCCAGCATTTT.

This chain uses TRBV30 with TRBJ1-1, with no clear D. This CDR3 spans 13 amino acids. V was trimmed by 5 bases and J by 4 bases, leaving 14 bases between them. Per germline, CDR1 GTSNPN and CDR2 SVGIG (reference sequence). The CDR3 sequence: CAWSSLPGTEAFF. The CDR3, as DNA: TGTGCCTGGTCGAGCCTCCCTGGCACTGAAGCTTTCTTT. Supplemented by reference TRBV30 and TRBJ1-1, the full variable domain reads SQTIHQWPATLVQPVGSPLSLECTVEGTSNPNLYWYRQAAGRGLQLLFYSVGIGQISSEVPQNLSASRPQDRQFILSSKKLLLSDSGFYLCAWSSLPGTEAFFGQGTRLTVV.

V is TRBV28 and J is TRBJ2-2; 12 bases line up with TRBD2. Per germline, CDR1 MDHEN and CDR2 SYDVKM. The J segment lost 5 bases and the V segment lost 4 bases, leaving 5 bases of the junction unmatched. The CDR3 totals 16 residues. The CDR3 sequence: CASSSYGTSGTGELFF. In DNA, the CDR3 is TGTGCCAGCAGTTCCTATGGGACTAGCGGGACCGGGGAGCTGTTTTTT.

The gene calls are TRBV5-1 and TRBJ1-4; 7 bases match TRBD1. J gave up 5 bases and V 0 bases, and 1 base lay outside the gene matches. Germline V CDR1 and CDR2: SGHRS, YFSETQ. This CDR3 contains 14 residues. The CDR3 region is CASSLAGGNEKLFF. CDR3 nucleotide sequence: TGCGCCAGCAGCTTGGCAGGGGGGAATGAAAAACTGTTTTTT. The full variable domain, rest sourced from reference TRBV5-1 and TRBJ1-4, is KAGVTQTPRYLIKTRGQQVTLSCSPISGHRSVSWYQQTPGQGLQFLFEYFSETQRNKGNFPGRFSGRQFSNSRSEMNVSTLELGDSALYLCASSLAGGNEKLFFGSGTQLSVL.

The chain carries TRBV4-1 and TRBJ2-1, with 10 bases fitting TRBD2. This CDR3 comprises 17 residues. The V segment lost 0 bases and the J segment 2 bases; nucleotides outside the gene matches: 4. CDR1 is MGHRA, CDR2 YSYEKL, per germline. CDR3 in DNA: TGCGCCAGCAGCCAAGACCGAACTAGCGGGGCCTACAATGAGCAGTTCTTC. As protein: CASSQDRTSGAYNEQFF.

This chain joins TRBV15 and TRBJ2-1; 11 bases are a match to TRBD1. This CDR3 has 16 residues. J was trimmed by 6 bases and V by 0 bases; bases with no gene match: 4. CDR1 and CDR2 (germline): LNHNV, YYDKDF (reference sequence). The DNA of the CDR3 is TGTGCCACCAGCAGAGATCGAGGGACAGGGGGCAATGAGCAGTTCTTC. This translates into CATSRDRGTGGNEQFF.

The chain combines TRBV11-2 with TRBJ1-4, with D maybe TRBD1 (6 bases). CDR1 and CDR2 (germline): SGHAT, FQNNGV. CDR3 length: 14 residues. Trimming took 2 bases from V and 6 from J, leaving 10 bases between them. In DNA form, the CDR3 reads TGTGCCAGCAGCTTAATCAGGGGTCATGAAAAACTGTTTTTT. Protein sequence: CASSLIRGHEKLFF.

This rearrangement joins TRBV2 to TRBJ1-2, with 8 bases identical to TRBD1. Germline lookup yields CDR1 SNHLY and CDR2 FYNNEI. After removal of 11 bases from V and 1 base from J, the junction contained 6 bases not matched to a gene. This CDR3 region has 13 residues. CDR3 sequence reads: CAGGTGRNYGYTF. In DNA form, the CDR3 reads TGTGCCGGGGGGACAGGACGTAACTATGGCTACACCTTC.

The V call is TRBV5-1, the J call TRBJ1-2, with D possibly TRBD1 on 5 matching bases. V was pared by 5 bases and J by 3 bases, with 17 bases between. Germline CDR1 is SGHRS and CDR2 is YFSETQ. The CDR3 extends over 15 amino acids. The CDR3: CASRPNGGGDYGYTF. CDR3 DNA sequence: TGCGCCAGCAGACCGAACGGGGGGGGAGACTATGGCTACACCTTC.

Details on this clone: The same CDR3 is also encoded by other DNA sequences in this sample. J is TRBJ2-5 and V is TRBV3-1 (or the pseudogene TRBV3-2); TRBD2 might be the D (6 bases). Germline V CDR1 and CDR2: LGHDT, YNNKEL (reference sequence). V was pared by 2 bases and J by 5 bases, with 6 bases between. The CDR3 runs to 12 residues. The CDR3 nucleotides are TGTGCCAGCAGCCAACGGGGGGAGACCCAGTACTTC. This translates into CASSQRGETQYF.

The chain uses TRBV20-1 and TRBJ2-7; D gene unclear. CDR3 length: 10 residues. The V and J ends lost 6 bases and 3 bases respectively, with 6 bases between them. CDR1 and CDR2 from the germline V gene are DFQATT and SNEGSKA (reference sequence). In nucleotides, the CDR3 is TGCAGTGCGCGGTTCTACGAGCAGTACTTC. Translating it yields CSARFYEQYF.

This chain connects TRBV7-7 to TRBJ1-4, with 8 positions matching TRBD1. Germline CDR1 and CDR2: SSHAT and FNYEAQ (reference sequence). CDR3 length: 15 residues. V was clipped by 5 bases and J by 5 bases; unmatched bases: 7. CDR3 sequence reads: CASSTSGGPNEKLFF. In nucleotides, the CDR3 is TGTGCCAGCAGCACGTCAGGGGGCCCCAATGAAAAACTGTTTTTT.